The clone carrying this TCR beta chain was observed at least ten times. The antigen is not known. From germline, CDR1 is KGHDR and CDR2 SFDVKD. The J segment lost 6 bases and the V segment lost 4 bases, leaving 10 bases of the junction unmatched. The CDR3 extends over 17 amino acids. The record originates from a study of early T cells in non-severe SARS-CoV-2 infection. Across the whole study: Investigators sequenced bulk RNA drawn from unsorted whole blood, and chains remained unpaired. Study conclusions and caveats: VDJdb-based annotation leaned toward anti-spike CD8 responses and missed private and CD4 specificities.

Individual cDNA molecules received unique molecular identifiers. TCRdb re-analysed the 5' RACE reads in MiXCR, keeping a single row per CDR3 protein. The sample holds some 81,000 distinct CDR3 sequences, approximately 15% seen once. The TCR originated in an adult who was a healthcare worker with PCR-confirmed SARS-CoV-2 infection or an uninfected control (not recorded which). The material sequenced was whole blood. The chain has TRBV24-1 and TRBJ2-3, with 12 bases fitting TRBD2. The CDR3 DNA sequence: TGTGCCACCAGTGACCCCTCCTCTAGCGGGAGGGCCGATACGCAGTATTTT. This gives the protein CATSDPSSSGRADTQYF.